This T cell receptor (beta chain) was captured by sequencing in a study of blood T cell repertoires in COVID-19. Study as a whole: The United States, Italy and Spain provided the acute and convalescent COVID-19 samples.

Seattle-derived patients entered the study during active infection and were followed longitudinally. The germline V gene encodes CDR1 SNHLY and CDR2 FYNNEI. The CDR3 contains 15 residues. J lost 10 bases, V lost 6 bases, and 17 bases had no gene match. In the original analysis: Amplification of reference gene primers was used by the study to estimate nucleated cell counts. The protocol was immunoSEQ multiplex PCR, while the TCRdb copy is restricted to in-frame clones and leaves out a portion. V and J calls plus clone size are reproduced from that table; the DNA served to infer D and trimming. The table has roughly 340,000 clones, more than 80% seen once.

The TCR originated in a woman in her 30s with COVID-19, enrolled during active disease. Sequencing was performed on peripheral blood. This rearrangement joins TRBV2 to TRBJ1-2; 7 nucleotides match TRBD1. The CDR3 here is CASSYLTQGGGVYTF. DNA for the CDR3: TGTGCCAGCAGCTACCTAACGCAGGGGGGAGGTGTCTACACCTTC.